Listed here are 10 T cell receptor beta chains from one sample, sequenced in a study of T-cell reconstitution after alpha-beta-depleted transplantation in children (dated by TCRdb to 2016 to 2017). Library prep was done by PCR. The sequencing machine was an Illumina HiSeq 2500. Molecular barcoding was employed in the preparation of TCR libraries, with unique molecular identifiers being used to normalize TCRbeta repertoire quantification. In-frame beta chains were kept once TCRdb had trimmed the public reads at Q25 with fastp and called clones with MiXCR. CDR3 protein sequences are deduplicated, and each keeps its most common genes and DNA. The sample table records about 270,000 distinct CDR3 sequences; more than 8% of these occur just once. The ten largest make up around 10% of the sample. This specimen consisted of PBMCs from the stem cell graft donor, obtained from the stem cell graft. These receptors originate from a human donor who donated a stem cell graft to a child with SCID.

This clonotype appeared a few times. The V call is TRBV9, the J call TRBJ2-7, with D possibly matching TRBD2 (6 bases). Deletions cut 0 bases from V and 6 bases from J, with 10 bases between. The CDR3 runs to 13 residues. Germline V gene data show CDR1 as SGDLS and CDR2 as YYNGEE. This CDR3 is CASSVAGSGEQYF. Written as DNA, the CDR3 is TGTGCCAGCAGCGTAGCGGGTAGCGGCGAGCAGTACTTC.

This clonotype was seen many times. This CDR3 is CASSPLTPGQGPLANVLTF. CDR3 DNA: TGTGCCAGCAGCCCCCTCACCCCGGGACAGGGCCCATTGGCCAACGTCCTGACTTTC. The V call is TRBV9, the J call TRBJ2-6; TRBD1 matches at 9 bases. The CDR3 contains 19 residues. Germline CDR1 reads SGDLS; CDR2 reads YYNGEE. Unmatched junction bases numbered 17, after V lost 4 bases and J lost 6 bases.

This chain uses TRBV9 with TRBJ1-1, with D possibly TRBD1 on 6 matching bases. Trimming removed 3 bases at V and 4 bases at J, with 16 bases between. Germline loops: CDR1 SGDLS, CDR2 YYNGEE. The CDR3 loop spans 15 amino acids. CDR3 nucleotide sequence: TGTGCCAGCAGCGGCGTGGGGGGCGGGATCACTGAAGCTTTCTTT. This gives the protein CASSGVGGGITEAFF.

The sample holds a few counts of this clonotype. The chain recombines TRBV5-1 with TRBJ2-5, with D uncertain. Germline CDR1 and CDR2: SGHRS and YFSETQ. The CDR3 sequence is 15 residues long. The germline V and J ends were trimmed by 4 bases and 6 bases, with 19 bases remaining between them. The CDR3 loop is CASSDRTGRTQTQYF. In DNA, the CDR3 is TGCGCCAGCAGCGATAGAACCGGGCGCACGCAGACCCAGTACTTC.

This clonotype was recorded at least ten times. CDR3 nucleotide sequence: TGTGCCAGCAGCTTGGTGCAGGGGGGGACTGAAGCTTTCTTT. As protein: CASSLVQGGTEAFF. The chain joins TRBV5-5 to TRBJ1-1; TRBD1 matches 7 bases. J lost 5 bases, V lost 0 bases, and 4 bases had no gene match. Germline lookup yields CDR1 SGHKS and CDR2 YYEKEE (reference sequence). This CDR3 has 14 residues.

The chain is built from TRBV20-1 and TRBJ2-3; D unresolved. Trimming shortened V by 0 bases and J by 0 bases, and 10 bases separated the two germline ends. Germline assignment: CDR1 DFQATT and CDR2 SNEGSKA (reference sequence). There are 15 residues in the CDR3. The CDR3 DNA follows: TGCAGTGCTAGAGAACTCCAACACAGCACAGATACGCAGTATTTT. This sequence encodes CSARELQHSTDTQYF.

This clonotype was recorded many times. The rearrangement uses TRBV2 and TRBJ2-5, with D unresolved. This CDR3 has 15 amino acids. Germline CDR1 and CDR2: SNHLY and FYNNEI. V dropped 1 base and J dropped 5 bases, with 14 bases sitting between them. As DNA, the CDR3 is TGTGCCAGCAGTGAAGTAGCCCGCACCGGGGAGACCCAGTACTTC. Translation: CASSEVARTGETQYF.

The chain combines TRBV20-1 with TRBJ2-5, with 10 bases identical to TRBD1. Unmatched junction bases numbered 6, after V lost 2 bases and J lost 3 bases. Germline loops: CDR1 DFQATT, CDR2 SNEGSKA (reference sequence). The CDR3 runs 15 residues. The CDR3 region has the DNA TGCAGTGCTAGAAAAGGGACAGGGGCTAAAGAGACCCAGTACTTC. Its protein is CSARKGTGAKETQYF.

This clonotype was detected a few times. The chain uses TRBV4-1 and TRBJ2-7; tentatively, D is TRBD1 (5 bases). V dropped 0 bases and J dropped 0 bases, with 9 bases sitting between them. The germline V gene encodes CDR1 MGHRA and CDR2 YSYEKL. This CDR3 comprises 15 residues. DNA for the CDR3: TGCGCCAGCAGCCAAGAAACAGGAGACTCCTACGAGCAGTACTTC. Its translation is CASSQETGDSYEQYF.

This chain links TRBV5-1 with TRBJ2-3; D might be TRBD1 or TRBD2, each matching 5 bases. The CDR3 runs 16 residues. Trimming removed 1 base at V and 2 bases at J, with 14 bases between. Germline V lookup: CDR1 SGHRS, CDR2 YFSETQ. CDR3 sequence (DNA): TGCGCCAGCAGCTTGCGGGGCGGATTTCTCACAGATACGCAGTATTTT. This sequence encodes CASSLRGGFLTDTQYF.